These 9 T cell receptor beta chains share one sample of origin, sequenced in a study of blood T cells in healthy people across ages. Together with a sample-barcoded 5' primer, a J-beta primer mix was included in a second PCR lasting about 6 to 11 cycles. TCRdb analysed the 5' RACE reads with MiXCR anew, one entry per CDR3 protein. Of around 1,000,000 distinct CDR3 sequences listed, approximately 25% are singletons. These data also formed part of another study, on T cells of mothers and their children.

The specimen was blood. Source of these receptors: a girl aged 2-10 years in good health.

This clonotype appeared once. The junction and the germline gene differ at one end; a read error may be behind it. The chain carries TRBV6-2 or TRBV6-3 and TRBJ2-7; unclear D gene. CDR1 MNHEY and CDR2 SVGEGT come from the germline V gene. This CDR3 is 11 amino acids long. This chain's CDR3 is CDSKRQHEQYF. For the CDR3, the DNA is TGTGACAGCAAAAGACAACACGAGCAGTACTTC.

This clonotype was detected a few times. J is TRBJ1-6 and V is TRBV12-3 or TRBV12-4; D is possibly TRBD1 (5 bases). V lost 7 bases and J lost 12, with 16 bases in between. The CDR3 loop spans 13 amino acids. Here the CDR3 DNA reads TGTGCCAGCACCACCCTGGGGGTGGGACCCCTCCACTTT. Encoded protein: CASTTLGVGPLHF.

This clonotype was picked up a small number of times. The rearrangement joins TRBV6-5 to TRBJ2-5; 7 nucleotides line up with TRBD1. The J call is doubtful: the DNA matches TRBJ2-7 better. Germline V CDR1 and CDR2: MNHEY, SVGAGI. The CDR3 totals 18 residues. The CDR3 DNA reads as TGTGCCAGCAGTTACGGGCCCAGGGGGAAGCCCCGGTCCTACGAGCAGTACTTC. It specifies CASSYGPRGKPRSYEQYF.

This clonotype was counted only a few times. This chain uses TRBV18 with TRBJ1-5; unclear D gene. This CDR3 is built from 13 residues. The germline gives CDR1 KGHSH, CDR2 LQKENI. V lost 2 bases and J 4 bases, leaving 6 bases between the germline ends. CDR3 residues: CASSPSENQPQHF. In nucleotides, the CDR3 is TGTGCCAGCTCACCATCAGAGAATCAGCCCCAGCATTTT.

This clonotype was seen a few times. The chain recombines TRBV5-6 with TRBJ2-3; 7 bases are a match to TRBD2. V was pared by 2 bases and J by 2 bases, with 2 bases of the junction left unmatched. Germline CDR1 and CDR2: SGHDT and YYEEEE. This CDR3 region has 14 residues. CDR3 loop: CASSFLAVTDTQYF. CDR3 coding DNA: TGTGCCAGCAGCTTCCTAGCGGTCACAGATACGCAGTATTTT.

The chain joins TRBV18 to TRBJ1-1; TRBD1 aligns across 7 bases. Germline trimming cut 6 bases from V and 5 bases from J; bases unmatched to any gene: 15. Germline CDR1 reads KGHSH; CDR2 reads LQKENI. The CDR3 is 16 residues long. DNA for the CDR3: TGTGCCAGCTCTCAGCAGCGACAGGGAGCTGGGACTGAAGCTTTCTTT. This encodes CASSQQRQGAGTEAFF.

The CDR3 sequence: CAFQAGLTTNEKLFF. CDR3 nucleotide sequence: TGTGCCTTCCAGGCAGGGCTCACAACTAATGAAAAACTGTTTTTT. The J gene is TRBJ1-4, the V gene TRBV21-1. TRBV21-1 is recorded as a pseudogene. CDR3 size: 15 residues.

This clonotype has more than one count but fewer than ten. This chain's CDR3 is CASRVDRVGQPQHF. The CDR3, as DNA: TGTGCCAGCAGGGTTGACAGGGTAGGTCAGCCCCAGCATTTT. The chain employs TRBV2 and TRBJ1-5; TRBD1 matches 7 bases. The CDR3 has 14 residues. Unmatched junction bases numbered 8, after V lost 6 bases and J lost 6 bases. The germline V gene has CDR1 SNHLY and CDR2 FYNNEI. Based on the CDR3 plus reference TRBV2 and TRBJ1-5, the full variable domain is EPEVTQTPSHQVTQMGQEVILRCVPISNHLYFYWYRQILGQKVEFLVSFYNNEISEKSEIFDDQFSVERPDGSNFTLKIRSTKLEDSAMYFCASRVDRVGQPQHFGDGTRLSIL.

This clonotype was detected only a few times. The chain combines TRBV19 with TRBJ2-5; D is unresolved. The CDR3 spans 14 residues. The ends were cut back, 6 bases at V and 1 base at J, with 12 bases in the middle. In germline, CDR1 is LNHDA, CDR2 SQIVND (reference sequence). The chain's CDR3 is CASSPDFSQETQYF. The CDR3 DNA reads TGTGCCAGTAGCCCCGATTTCAGCCAAGAGACCCAGTACTTC. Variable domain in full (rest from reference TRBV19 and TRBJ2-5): DGGITQSPKYLFRKEGQNVTLSCEQNLNHDAMYWYRQDPGQGLRLIYYSQIVNDFQKGDIAEGYSVSREKKESFPLTVTSAQKNPTAFYLCASSPDFSQETQYFGPGTRLLVL.